This T cell receptor (beta chain) comes out of a study of T cells after yellow fever vaccination. Overall study results and limits: Only a minor proportion of clonotypes was detected across both CD4 and CD8 compartments. Most primary-vaccination clones reappeared after the booster (about 97% CD4, more than 70% CD8).

Turning to this clonotype: Its matching antigen is unknown.

Trimming cost V 1 base and J 3 bases; bases outside gene matches: 2. This CDR3 comprises 14 residues. The germline gives CDR1 SGHVS, CDR2 FQNEAQ. TCRdb reanalysed the 5' RACE reads using MiXCR and keeps one entry per CDR3 protein. The sample contains 450,000 to 650,000 distinct CDR3 sequences, about a fifth of which appear only once. The J gene is TRBJ2-7, the V gene TRBV7-8; 8 bases align to TRBD1. Here the sequenced sample was PBMCs, taken 20 to 25 days after the first yellow fever vaccination. This sequence originates from a young man who received the YFV17D yellow fever vaccine. DNA for the CDR3: TGTGCCAGCAGCTTAGTAACAGGGGGCTACGAGCAGTACTTC. Translated, it gives CASSLVTGGYEQYF. Looking up the rest from reference TRBV7-8 and TRBJ2-7 gives the full variable domain: GAGVSQSPRYKVAKRGQDVALRCDPISGHVSLFWYQQALGQGPEFLTYFQNEAQLDKSGLPSDRFFAERPEGSVSTLKIQRTQQEDSAVYLCASSLVTGGYEQYFGPGTRLTVT.